This entry concerns a single TCR beta chain. Its antigen is not identified. The CDR3 consists of 17 residues. V shed 1 base and J shed 6 bases, with 16 bases lying between them. CDR1 and CDR2 from the germline V gene are SGHVS and FNYEAQ. This sample was taken from a study of vaccination and CD4 T cells after COVID-19. Treatment defined: roughly 10-day PBMC culture with coronavirus spike peptide pools or control peptides (ViraFEST assay). Sequencing of cultured CD4+ T cell DNA used the Oncomine TCR Beta short-read assay. TCRdb analysed the PCR reads with MiXCR anew, one entry per CDR3 protein. Of roughly 20,000 distinct CDR3 sequences in the sample, roughly 29% are singletons; the top ten hold approximately 11%.

The chain links TRBV7-6 to TRBJ1-6; D is perhaps TRBD1 (5 bases). This clonotype originated in a human donor with COVID-19. Sequenced material: cultured CD4+ T cells from blood. Here the CDR3 DNA reads TGTGCCAGCAGCTTAGGTGAGGGGAACCCGTCTAATTCACCCCTCCACTTT. Translating it yields CASSLGEGNPSNSPLHF.